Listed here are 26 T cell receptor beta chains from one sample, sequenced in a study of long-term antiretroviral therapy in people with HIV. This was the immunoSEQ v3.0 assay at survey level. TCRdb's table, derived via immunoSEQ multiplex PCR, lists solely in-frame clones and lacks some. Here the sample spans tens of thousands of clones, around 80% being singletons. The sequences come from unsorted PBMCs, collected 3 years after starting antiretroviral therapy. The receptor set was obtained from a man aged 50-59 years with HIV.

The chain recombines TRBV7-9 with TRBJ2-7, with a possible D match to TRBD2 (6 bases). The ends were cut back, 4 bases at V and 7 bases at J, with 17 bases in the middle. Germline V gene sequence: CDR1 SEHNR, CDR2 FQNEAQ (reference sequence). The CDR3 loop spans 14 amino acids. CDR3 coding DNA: TGTGCCAGCAGCTCGTATGAAGGAGGGAGAGAGCAGTACTTC. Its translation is CASSSYEGGREQYF.

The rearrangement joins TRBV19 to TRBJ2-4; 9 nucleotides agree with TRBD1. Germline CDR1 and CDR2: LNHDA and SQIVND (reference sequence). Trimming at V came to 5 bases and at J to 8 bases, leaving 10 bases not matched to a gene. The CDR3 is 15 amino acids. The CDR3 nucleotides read TGTGCCAGTAGTCTAGGGGGGGGACAGGGAGACATTCAGTACTTC. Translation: CASSLGGGQGDIQYF.

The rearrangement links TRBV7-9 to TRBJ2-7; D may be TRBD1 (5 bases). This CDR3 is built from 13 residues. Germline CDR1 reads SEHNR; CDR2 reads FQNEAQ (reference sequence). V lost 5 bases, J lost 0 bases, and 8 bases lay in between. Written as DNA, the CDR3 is TGTGCCAGCAGCCAGGGATCCTCCTACGAGCAGTACTTC. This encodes CASSQGSSYEQYF.

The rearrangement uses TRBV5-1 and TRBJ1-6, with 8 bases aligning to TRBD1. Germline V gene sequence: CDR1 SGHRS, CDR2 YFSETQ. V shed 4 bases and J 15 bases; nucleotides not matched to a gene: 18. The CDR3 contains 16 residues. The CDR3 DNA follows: TGCGCCAGCAGCCCTGGACAGGGATTTGTCCATTCGTACCTCCACTTT. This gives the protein CASSPGQGFVHSYLHF.

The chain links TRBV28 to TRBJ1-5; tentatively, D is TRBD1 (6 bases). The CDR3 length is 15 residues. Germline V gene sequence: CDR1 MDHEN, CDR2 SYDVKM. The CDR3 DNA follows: TGTGCAACCGAGGGGGGGACCACCTCCCTTCAGCCCCAGCATTTT. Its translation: CATEGGTTSLQPQHF. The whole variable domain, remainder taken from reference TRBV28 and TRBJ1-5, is DVKVTQSSRYLVKRTGEKVFLECVQDMDHENMFWYRQDPGLGLRLIYFSYDVKMKEKGDIPEGYSVSREKKERFSLILESASTNQTSMYLCATEGGTTSLQPQHFGDGTRLSIL.

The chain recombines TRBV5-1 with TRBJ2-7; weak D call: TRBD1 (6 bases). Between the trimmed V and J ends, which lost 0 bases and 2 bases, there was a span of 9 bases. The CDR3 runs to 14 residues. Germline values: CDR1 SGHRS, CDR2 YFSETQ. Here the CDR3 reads CASSLAGVTYEQYF. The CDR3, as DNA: TGCGCCAGCAGCTTGGCAGGGGTGACCTACGAGCAGTACTTC. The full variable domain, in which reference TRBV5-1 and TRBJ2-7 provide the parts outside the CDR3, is KAGVTQTPRYLIKTRGQQVTLSCSPISGHRSVSWYQQTPGQGLQFLFEYFSETQRNKGNFPGRFSGRQFSNSRSEMNVSTLELGDSALYLCASSLAGVTYEQYFGPGTRLTVT.

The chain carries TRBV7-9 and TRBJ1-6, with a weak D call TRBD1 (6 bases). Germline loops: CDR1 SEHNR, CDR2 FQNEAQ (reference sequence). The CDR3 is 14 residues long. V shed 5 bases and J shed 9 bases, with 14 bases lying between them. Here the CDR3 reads CASSRQGSSSPLHF. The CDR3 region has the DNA TGTGCCAGCAGCCGGCAGGGGTCTTCTTCACCCCTCCACTTT.

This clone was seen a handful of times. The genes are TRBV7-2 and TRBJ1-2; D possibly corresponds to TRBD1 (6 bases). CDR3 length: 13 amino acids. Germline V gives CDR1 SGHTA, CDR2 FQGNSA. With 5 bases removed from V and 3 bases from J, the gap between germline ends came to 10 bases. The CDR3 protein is CASSPAGDYGYTF. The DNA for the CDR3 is TGTGCCAGCAGCCCGGCAGGGGACTATGGCTACACCTTC.

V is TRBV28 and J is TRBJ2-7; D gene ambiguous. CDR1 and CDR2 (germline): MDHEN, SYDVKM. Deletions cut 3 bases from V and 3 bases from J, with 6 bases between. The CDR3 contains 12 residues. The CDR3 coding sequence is TGTGCCAGCAGTTTCAACGTCTACGAGCAGTACTTC. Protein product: CASSFNVYEQYF.

This CDR3 reads CASSLSGWATGELFF. CDR3 coding DNA: TGTGCCAGCAGCTTATCAGGGTGGGCAACCGGGGAGCTGTTTTTT. The chain carries TRBV11-3 and TRBJ2-2; D is perhaps TRBD1 (5 bases). The CDR3 has 15 amino acids. Trimming stripped 2 bases from V and 5 bases from J, with 12 bases between. Germline CDR1 SGHNT, CDR2 YENEEA.

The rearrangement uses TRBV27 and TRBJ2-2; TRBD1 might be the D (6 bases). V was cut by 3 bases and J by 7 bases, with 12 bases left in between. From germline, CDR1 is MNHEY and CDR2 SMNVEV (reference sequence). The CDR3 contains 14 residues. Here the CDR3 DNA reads TGTGCCAGCAGTTTCAGGGGACCCAACGGGGAGCTGTTTTTT. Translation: CASSFRGPNGELFF.

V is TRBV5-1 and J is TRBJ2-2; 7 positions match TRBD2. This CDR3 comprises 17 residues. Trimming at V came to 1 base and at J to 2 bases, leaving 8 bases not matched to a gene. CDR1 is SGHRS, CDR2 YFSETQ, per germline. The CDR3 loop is CASSLFYPSGNTGELFF. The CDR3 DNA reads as TGCGCCAGCAGCTTGTTTTACCCTAGCGGAAACACCGGGGAGCTGTTTTTT.

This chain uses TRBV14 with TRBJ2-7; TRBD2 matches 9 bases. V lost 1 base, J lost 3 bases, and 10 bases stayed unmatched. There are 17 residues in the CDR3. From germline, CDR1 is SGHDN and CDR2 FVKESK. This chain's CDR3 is CASSQVGGRDLIYEQYF. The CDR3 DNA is TGTGCCAGCAGCCAAGTGGGCGGGAGGGACTTAATCTACGAGCAGTACTTC.

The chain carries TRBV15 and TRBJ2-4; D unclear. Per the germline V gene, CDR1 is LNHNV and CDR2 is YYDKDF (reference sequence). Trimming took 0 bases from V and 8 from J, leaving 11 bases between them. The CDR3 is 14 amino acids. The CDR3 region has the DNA TGTGCCACCAGCAGAGATAGGGTATCGGACATTCAGTACTTC. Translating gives CATSRDRVSDIQYF.

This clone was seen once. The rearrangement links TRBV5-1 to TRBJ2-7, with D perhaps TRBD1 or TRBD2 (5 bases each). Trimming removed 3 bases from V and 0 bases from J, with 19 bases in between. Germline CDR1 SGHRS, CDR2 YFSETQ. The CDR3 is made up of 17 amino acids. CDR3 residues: CASSSRSGHLSSYEQYF. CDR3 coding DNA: TGCGCCAGCAGCTCGAGGAGCGGACATCTAAGCTCCTACGAGCAGTACTTC.

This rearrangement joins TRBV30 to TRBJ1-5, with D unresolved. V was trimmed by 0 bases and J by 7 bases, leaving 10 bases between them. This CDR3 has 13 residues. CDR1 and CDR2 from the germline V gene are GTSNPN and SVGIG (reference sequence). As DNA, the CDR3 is TGTGCCTGGAGTGTGAGAGGACGCCAGCCCCAGCATTTT. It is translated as CAWSVRGRQPQHF. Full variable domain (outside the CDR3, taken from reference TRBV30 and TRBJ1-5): SQTIHQWPATLVQPVGSPLSLECTVEGTSNPNLYWYRQAAGRGLQLLFYSVGIGQISSEVPQNLSASRPQDRQFILSSKKLLLSDSGFYLCAWSVRGRQPQHFGDGTRLSIL.

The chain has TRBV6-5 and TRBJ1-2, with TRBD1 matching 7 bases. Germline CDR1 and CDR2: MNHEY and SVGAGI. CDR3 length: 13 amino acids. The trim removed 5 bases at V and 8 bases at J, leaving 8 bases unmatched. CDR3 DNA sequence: TGTGCCAGCAGTCCTCTCAGGGGGGGAGGCTACACCTTC. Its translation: CASSPLRGGGYTF.

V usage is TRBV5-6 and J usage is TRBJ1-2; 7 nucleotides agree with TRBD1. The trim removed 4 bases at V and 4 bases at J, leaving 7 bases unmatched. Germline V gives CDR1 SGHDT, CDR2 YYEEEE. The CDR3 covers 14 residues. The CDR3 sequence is CASSPRTGRYGYTF. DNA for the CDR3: TGTGCCAGCAGCCCCAGGACAGGTCGCTATGGCTACACCTTC.

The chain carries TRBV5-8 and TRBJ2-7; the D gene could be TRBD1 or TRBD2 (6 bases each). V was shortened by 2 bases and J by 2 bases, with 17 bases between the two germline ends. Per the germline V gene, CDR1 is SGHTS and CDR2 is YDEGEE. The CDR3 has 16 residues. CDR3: CASSLMTGGQPYEQYF. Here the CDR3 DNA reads TGTGCCAGCAGCTTAATGACCGGGGGCCAACCCTACGAGCAGTACTTC.

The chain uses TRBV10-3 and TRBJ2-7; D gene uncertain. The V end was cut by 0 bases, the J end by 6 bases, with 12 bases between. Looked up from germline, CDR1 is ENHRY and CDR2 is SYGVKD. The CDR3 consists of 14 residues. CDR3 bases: TGTGCCATCAGTGAGTCGAACAAGGTCCCCGAGCAGTACTTC. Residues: CAISESNKVPEQYF.

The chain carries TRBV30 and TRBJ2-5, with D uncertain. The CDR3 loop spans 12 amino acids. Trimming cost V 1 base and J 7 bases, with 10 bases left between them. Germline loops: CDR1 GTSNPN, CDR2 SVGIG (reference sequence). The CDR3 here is CAWSGLRGTQYF. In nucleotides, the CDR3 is TGTGCCTGGAGTGGGCTCAGAGGGACCCAGTACTTC.

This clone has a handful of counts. In DNA form, the CDR3 reads TGTGCCAGCAGTTTACACCGGGCTCGGGGCTACGAGCAGTACTTC. This translates into CASSLHRARGYEQYF. V usage is TRBV7-8 and J usage is TRBJ2-7; D possibly corresponds to TRBD2 (5 bases). Per germline, CDR1 SGHVS and CDR2 FQNEAQ. The CDR3 loop spans 15 amino acids. V was clipped by 6 bases and J by 3 bases, with 18 bases between them.

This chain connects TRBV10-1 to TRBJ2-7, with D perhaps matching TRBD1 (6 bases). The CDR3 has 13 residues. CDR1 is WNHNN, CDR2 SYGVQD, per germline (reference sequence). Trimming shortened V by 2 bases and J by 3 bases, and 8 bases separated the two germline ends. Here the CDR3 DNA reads TGCGCCAGCAGTGAGGTACAGGGCTACGAGCAGTACTTC. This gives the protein CASSEVQGYEQYF.

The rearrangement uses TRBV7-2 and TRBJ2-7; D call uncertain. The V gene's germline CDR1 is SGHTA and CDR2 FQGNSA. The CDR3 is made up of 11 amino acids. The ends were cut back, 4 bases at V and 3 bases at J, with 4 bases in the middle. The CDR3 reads CASSSYYEQYF. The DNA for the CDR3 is TGTGCCAGCAGCTCCTACTACGAGCAGTACTTC.

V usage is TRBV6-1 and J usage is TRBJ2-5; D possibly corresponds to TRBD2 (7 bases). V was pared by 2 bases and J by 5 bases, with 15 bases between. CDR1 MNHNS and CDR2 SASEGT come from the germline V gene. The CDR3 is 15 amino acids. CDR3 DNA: TGTGCCAGCAGTGAATTACACGGGGGGCTGGAGACCCAGTACTTC. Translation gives CASSELHGGLETQYF.

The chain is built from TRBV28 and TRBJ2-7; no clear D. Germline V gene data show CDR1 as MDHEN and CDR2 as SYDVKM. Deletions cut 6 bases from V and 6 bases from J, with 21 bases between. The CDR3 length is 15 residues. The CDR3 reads CASSLVPDAASEQYF. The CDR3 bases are TGTGCCAGCAGCCTAGTCCCGGACGCGGCCTCCGAGCAGTACTTC. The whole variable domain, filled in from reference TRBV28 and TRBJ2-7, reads DVKVTQSSRYLVKRTGEKVFLECVQDMDHENMFWYRQDPGLGLRLIYFSYDVKMKEKGDIPEGYSVSREKKERFSLILESASTNQTSMYLCASSLVPDAASEQYFGPGTRLTVT.